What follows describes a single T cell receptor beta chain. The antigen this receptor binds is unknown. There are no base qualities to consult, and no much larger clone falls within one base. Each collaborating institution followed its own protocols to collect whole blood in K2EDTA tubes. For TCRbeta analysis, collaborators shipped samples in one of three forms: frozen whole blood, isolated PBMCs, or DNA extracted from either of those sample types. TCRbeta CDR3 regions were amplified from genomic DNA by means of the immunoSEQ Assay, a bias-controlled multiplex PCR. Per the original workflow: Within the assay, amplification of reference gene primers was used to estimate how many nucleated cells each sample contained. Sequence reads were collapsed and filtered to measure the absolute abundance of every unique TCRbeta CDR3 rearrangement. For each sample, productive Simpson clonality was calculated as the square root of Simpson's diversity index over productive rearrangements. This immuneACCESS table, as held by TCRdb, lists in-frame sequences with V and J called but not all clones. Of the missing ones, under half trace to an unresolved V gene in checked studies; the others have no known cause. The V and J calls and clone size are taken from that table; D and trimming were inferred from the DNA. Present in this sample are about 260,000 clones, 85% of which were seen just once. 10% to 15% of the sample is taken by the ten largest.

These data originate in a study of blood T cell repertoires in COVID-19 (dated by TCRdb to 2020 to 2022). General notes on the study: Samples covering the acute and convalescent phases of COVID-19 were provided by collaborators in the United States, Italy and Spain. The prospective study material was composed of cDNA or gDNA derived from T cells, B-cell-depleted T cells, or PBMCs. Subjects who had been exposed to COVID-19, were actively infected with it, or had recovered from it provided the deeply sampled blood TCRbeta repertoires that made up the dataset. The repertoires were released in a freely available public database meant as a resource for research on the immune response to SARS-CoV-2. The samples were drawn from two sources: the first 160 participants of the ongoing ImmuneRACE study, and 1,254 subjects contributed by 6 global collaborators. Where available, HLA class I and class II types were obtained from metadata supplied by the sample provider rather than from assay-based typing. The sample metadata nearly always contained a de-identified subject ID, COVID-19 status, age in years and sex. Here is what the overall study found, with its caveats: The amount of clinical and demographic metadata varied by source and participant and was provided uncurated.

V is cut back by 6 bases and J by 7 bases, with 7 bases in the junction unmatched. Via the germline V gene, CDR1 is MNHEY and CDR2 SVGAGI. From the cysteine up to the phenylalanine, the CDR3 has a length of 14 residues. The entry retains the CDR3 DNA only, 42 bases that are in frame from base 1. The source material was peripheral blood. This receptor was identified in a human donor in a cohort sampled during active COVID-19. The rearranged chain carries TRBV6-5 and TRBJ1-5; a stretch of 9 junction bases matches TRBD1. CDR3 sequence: CASRGQGGSQPQHF. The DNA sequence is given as TGTGCCAGCAGGGGACAGGGTGGGTCACAGCCCCAGCATTTT.